This T cell receptor (beta chain) was observed in a study of blood T cell repertoires in COVID-19. As handled by the study authors: Estimated nucleated cell counts came from reference gene primer amplification. TCRdb's table, derived via immunoSEQ multiplex PCR, lists solely in-frame clones and lacks some. Clone size and the V and J calls come from that table; the DNA yielded D and trimming. The data show 85,000 to 90,000 clones, roughly 82% seen once. This clone was recorded once. The sequence came from a human donor in a cohort sampled during active COVID-19. The sequenced sample was peripheral blood.

The CDR3: CASSPQGHGAGAQYF. As DNA, the CDR3 is TGTGCCAGCAGCCCACAGGGGCACGGGGCCGGTGCCCAGTACTTC. This chain uses TRBV7-2 with TRBJ2-5, with 7 positions matching TRBD1. The germline CDR1 and CDR2 sequences are SGHTA and FQGNSA. The V gene end was trimmed by 5 bases and the J gene end by 9 bases; junction bases not matched to a gene: 15. The CDR3 consists of 15 residues.